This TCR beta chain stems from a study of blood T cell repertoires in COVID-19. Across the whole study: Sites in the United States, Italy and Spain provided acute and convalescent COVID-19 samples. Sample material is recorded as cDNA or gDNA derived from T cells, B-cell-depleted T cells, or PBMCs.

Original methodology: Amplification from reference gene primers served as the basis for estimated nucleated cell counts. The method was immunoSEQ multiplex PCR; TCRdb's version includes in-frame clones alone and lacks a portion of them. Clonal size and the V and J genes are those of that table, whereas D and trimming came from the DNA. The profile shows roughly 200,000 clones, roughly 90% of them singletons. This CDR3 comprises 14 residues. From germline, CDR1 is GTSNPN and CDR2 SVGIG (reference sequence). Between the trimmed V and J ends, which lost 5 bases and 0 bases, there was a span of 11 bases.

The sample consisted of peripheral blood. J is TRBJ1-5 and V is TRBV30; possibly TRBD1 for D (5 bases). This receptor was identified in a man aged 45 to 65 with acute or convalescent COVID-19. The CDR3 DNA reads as TGTGCCTGGGCCCAGGGCGATAGCAATCAGCCCCAGCATTTT. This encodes CAWAQGDSNQPQHF.